The 23 T cell receptor beta chains given below trace back to one sample, sequenced in a study of cytomegalovirus exposure and HLA in healthy donors. This PCR relied on a set of 60 Vbeta primers and 13 Jbeta primers. Repertoires were generated with immunoSEQ multiplex PCR, while TCRdb's copy carries only in-frame clones and drops some. The sample includes 80,000 to 90,000 clones, 65% to 80% of them seen just once. Sample: PBMCs. These receptors were collected from a man aged 30 to 45 in good health and CMV-seronegative.

The chain is built from TRBV18 and TRBJ2-3, with D hard to call. CDR3 length: 15 amino acids. Germline V lookup: CDR1 KGHSH, CDR2 LQKENI. V was shortened by 2 bases and J by 3 bases, with 12 bases between the two germline ends. CDR3: CASSPSLSETDTQYF. Here the CDR3 DNA reads TGTGCCAGCTCACCATCCCTTTCCGAGACAGATACGCAGTATTTT. Supplemented by reference TRBV18 and TRBJ2-3, the full variable domain reads NAGVMQNPRHLVRRRGQEARLRCSPMKGHSHVYWYRQLPEEGLKFMVYLQKENIIDESGMPKERFSAEFPKEGPSILRIQQVVRGDSAAYFCASSPSLSETDTQYFGPGTRLTVL.

The CDR3 loop reads CASSWQAPLNNEQFF. The CDR3 DNA follows: TGTGCCAGCAGTTGGCAGGCACCCCTGAACAATGAGCAGTTCTTC. This rearrangement joins TRBV28 to TRBJ2-1; unclear D gene. CDR1 is MDHEN and CDR2 is SYDVKM in the germline V gene. Trimming pared 4 bases from V and 5 bases from J, leaving 15 bases between. The CDR3 has 15 amino acids.

The rearrangement links TRBV6-5 to TRBJ1-1; D remains ambiguous. The V end lost 0 bases, the J end lost 4 bases, and 6 bases lay between the germline ends. From germline, CDR1 is MNHEY and CDR2 SVGAGI. The CDR3 has 13 amino acids. The DNA for the CDR3 is TGTGCCAGCAGTTACTCGACGGGCACTGAAGCTTTCTTT. Translation gives CASSYSTGTEAFF.

This chain joins TRBV30 and TRBJ1-3; D ambiguous. V gave up 5 bases and J gave up 4 bases, with 9 bases separating them. The CDR3 extends over 12 amino acids. Germline V gene data show CDR1 as GTSNPN and CDR2 as SVGIG (reference sequence). The CDR3 nucleotides are TGTGCCTGGGGTTCTAGAGGAAACACCATATATTTT. This translates into CAWGSRGNTIYF.

The rearrangement joins TRBV29-1 to TRBJ2-3; 9 nucleotides line up with TRBD2. The CDR3 consists of 14 residues. In germline, CDR1 is SQVTM, CDR2 ANQGSEA. V trimming: 4 bases; J trimming: 2 bases; junction bases outside the gene matches: 4. CDR3: CSVALAGTTDTQYF. DNA for the CDR3: TGCAGCGTTGCCCTAGCGGGGACCACAGATACGCAGTATTTT.

The chain carries TRBV27 and TRBJ1-2; a weak D match, TRBD1 (5 bases). Looked up from germline, CDR1 is MNHEY and CDR2 is SMNVEV (reference sequence). This CDR3 has 12 amino acids. Deletions cut 8 bases from V and 7 bases from J, with 14 bases between. CDR3 nucleotide sequence: TGTGCCAGCGGCTCGGACACGGGTGGCTACACCTTC. Translation: CASGSDTGGYTF.

The DNA for the CDR3 is TGCGCCAGCAGCTTGGTTGCCAGGGTGTCTGGGGCCAACGTCCTGACTTTC. It codes for CASSLVARVSGANVLTF. V is TRBV5-1 and J is TRBJ2-6, with a possible D match to TRBD1 (5 bases). The CDR3 extends over 17 amino acids. Trimming took 0 bases from V and 1 from J, leaving 11 bases between them. CDR1 and CDR2 (germline): SGHRS, YFSETQ.

The chain employs TRBV15 and TRBJ2-5, with 7 bases that match TRBD1. J was trimmed by 2 bases and V by 2 bases; bases with no gene match: 5. The CDR3 is 15 amino acids. Germline CDR1 LNHNV, CDR2 YYDKDF (reference sequence). The CDR3 region has the DNA TGTGCCACCAGCAGATCGGGACAGCTGCAAGAGACCCAGTACTTC. Its protein product is CATSRSGQLQETQYF.

Details on this clone: Germline is not matched at one junction end, which may reflect a read error. This specimen includes other DNA sequences encoding the same CDR3. In DNA form, the CDR3 reads TGTGCCAGCAGGGGGCCTCGGCATAATTCCCCCCTCCACTTT. Translated: CASRGPRHNSPLHF. The chain couples TRBV6-5 to TRBJ1-6; maybe TRBD1 (5 bases). Germline lookup yields CDR1 MNHEY and CDR2 SVGAGI. The CDR3 is 14 residues long.

This chain joins TRBV6-5 and TRBJ2-1; TRBD2 aligns across 10 bases. The V segment lost 7 bases and the J segment 8 bases; nucleotides outside the gene matches: 11. The length of the CDR3 is 15 residues. The germline V gene encodes CDR1 MNHEY and CDR2 SVGAGI. In DNA form, the CDR3 reads TGTGCCAGCACCGAACCAGCGGGGGGGCATCATGAGCAGTTCTTC. This codes for CASTEPAGGHHEQFF.

V usage is TRBV7-2 and J usage is TRBJ1-2; TRBD1 agrees at 7 bases. The V gene end was trimmed by 5 bases and the J gene end by 6 bases; junction bases not matched to a gene: 6. Germline CDR1 reads SGHTA; CDR2 reads FQGNSA. The CDR3 is made up of 13 amino acids. DNA of the CDR3: TGTGCCAGCAGCCTACGACAGGGCGATGGCTACACCTTC. This codes for CASSLRQGDGYTF.

The rearrangement uses TRBV16 and TRBJ1-1, with 7 bases matching TRBD1. V shed 0 bases, J shed 0 bases, and the junction held 7 bases outside the gene matches. This CDR3 comprises 17 residues. Germline CDR1 is KGHSY and CDR2 is FQNENV. The CDR3 nucleotides are TGTGCCAGCAGCCAATCGGGAGAGGGGGCTTTGAACACTGAAGCTTTCTTT. Protein: CASSQSGEGALNTEAFF.

This sequence joins TRBV2 and TRBJ2-2; 7 bases are a match to TRBD1. V shed 3 bases, J shed 4 bases, and the junction held 2 bases outside the gene matches. The CDR3 has 14 amino acids. In germline, CDR1 is SNHLY, CDR2 FYNNEI. As DNA, the CDR3 is TGTGCCAGCAGTGATAGGGGGCCCACCGGGGAGCTGTTTTTT. This encodes CASSDRGPTGELFF.

This chain uses TRBV7-3 with TRBJ2-5; D remains unclear. V gave up 0 bases and J gave up 5 bases, with 7 bases separating them. The CDR3 extends over 13 amino acids. Germline CDR1 reads SGHTA; CDR2 reads FQGTGA. The CDR3 DNA follows: TGTGCCAGCAGCTTAACCGTCCTCGAGACCCAGTACTTC. Its protein product is CASSLTVLETQYF.

The chain recombines TRBV27 with TRBJ2-7; no definite D call. The CDR3 length is 16 residues. Trimming pared 0 bases from V and 2 bases from J, leaving 14 bases between. The V gene's germline CDR1 is MNHEY and CDR2 SMNVEV (reference sequence). The DNA of the CDR3 is TGTGCCAGCAGTTTATCGGTGTCGGTTCTTACCTACGAGCAGTACTTC. As protein: CASSLSVSVLTYEQYF.

This sequence joins TRBV27 and TRBJ2-2, with a weak D call TRBD1 (6 bases). Germline CDR1 is MNHEY and CDR2 is SMNVEV (reference sequence). Trimming took off 4 bases at V and 2 bases at J, with 14 bases between the two ends. This CDR3 is 16 amino acids long. For the CDR3, the DNA is TGTGCCAGCAGTTCCGGACAGTCCATAAACACCGGGGAGCTGTTTTTT. Protein sequence: CASSSGQSINTGELFF.

This chain uses TRBV6-1 with TRBJ2-5, with D tentatively TRBD2 (6 bases). The tail of the sequence fits TRBJ2-7 better, so the J call may be wrong. Per the germline V gene, CDR1 is MNHNS and CDR2 is SASEGT. The CDR3 runs to 14 residues. The CDR3: CASVRRDWLYEQYF. The CDR3 DNA follows: TGTGCCAGCGTCCGCCGGGACTGGCTCTACGAGCAGTACTTC.

The chain combines TRBV15 with TRBJ1-5; D call uncertain. The V end was cut by 1 base, the J end by 4 bases, with 11 bases between. There are 15 residues in the CDR3. CDR1 and CDR2 from the germline V gene are LNHNV and YYDKDF (reference sequence). CDR3 sequence: CATSRGLPGNQPQHF. For the CDR3, the DNA is TGTGCCACCAGCAGAGGTCTACCGGGGAATCAGCCCCAGCATTTT.

The chain uses TRBV30 and TRBJ1-1, with D possibly TRBD1 on 5 matching bases. Trimming left V 3 bases short and J 3 bases short, with 8 bases between. The germline V gene has CDR1 GTSNPN and CDR2 SVGIG (reference sequence). The CDR3 covers 12 residues. The CDR3 reads CAWSPGYTEAFF. The DNA of the CDR3 is TGTGCCTGGAGCCCAGGGTACACTGAAGCTTTCTTT.

V gene TRBV19 combines with J gene TRBJ2-3; no clear D. The CDR3 extends over 14 amino acids. V shed 3 bases and J shed 0 bases, with 7 bases lying between them. Germline V gene data show CDR1 as LNHDA and CDR2 as SQIVND (reference sequence). The CDR3 sequence: CASSMFQSTDTQYF. CDR3 DNA: TGTGCCAGTAGTATGTTTCAGAGCACAGATACGCAGTATTTT.

The chain recombines TRBV19 with TRBJ1-1; the match to TRBD1 covers 7 bases. The germline V gene encodes CDR1 LNHDA and CDR2 SQIVND (reference sequence). The CDR3 has 14 amino acids. V was pared by 5 bases and J by 6 bases, with 9 bases of the junction left unmatched. The CDR3 region is CASSSQGGWSEAFF. CDR3 nucleotide sequence: TGTGCCAGTAGTTCCCAAGGGGGCTGGTCTGAAGCTTTCTTT.

The chain joins TRBV6-5 to TRBJ1-2, with 7 bases lining up with TRBD1. V dropped 3 bases and J dropped 5; count of bases not matched to a gene: 6. The CDR3 runs to 14 residues. Germline CDR1 reads MNHEY; CDR2 reads SVGAGI. CDR3 protein: CASSYIGQVYGYTF. In nucleotides, the CDR3 is TGTGCCAGCAGTTATATTGGACAGGTTTATGGCTACACCTTC.

This clone showed up just a few times. The chain employs TRBV19 and TRBJ1-1; D gene uncertain. This CDR3 has 11 amino acids. In germline, CDR1 is LNHDA, CDR2 SQIVND (reference sequence). The V gene lost 8 bases and the J gene lost 5 bases, with 9 bases spanning the gap. The CDR3, as DNA: TGTGCCAGTCTTTCGGGTACTGAAGCTTTCTTT. Residues: CASLSGTEAFF.